The entry below gives a single T cell receptor beta chain sequence along with its context. Its matching antigen is unknown. The sample comes from a study of cytomegalovirus exposure and HLA in healthy donors. Study-wide results and caveats: Rare sequences made up most TCRs, while some public TCRs were found in many donors.

TCRdb keeps only in-frame clones here, not all; method: immunoSEQ multiplex PCR. The top ten clones hold 1.5% to 2.5% of a sample with about 130,000 clones, around 90% of them seen once. Looked up from germline, CDR1 is MNHNS and CDR2 is SASEGT. The CDR3 is made up of 13 amino acids. V shed 6 bases and J shed 8 bases, with 14 bases lying between them. The chain links TRBV6-1 to TRBJ2-1, with no clear D. This TCR was sampled from a young woman in good health and CMV-seronegative. Specimen: PBMCs. CDR3 in amino acids: CASRGEQFHEQFF. CDR3 nucleotides: TGTGCCAGCAGGGGTGAACAGTTCCATGAGCAGTTCTTC.